This T cell receptor beta chain comes out of a study of blood T cell repertoires in COVID-19. Germline V gene lookup returns CDR1 SGHVS and CDR2 FQNEAQ. This CDR3 contains 15 residues. V was cut by 6 bases and J by 7 bases, with 22 bases left in between. Clones were read by immunoSEQ multiplex PCR, and TCRdb kept only the in-frame ones, dropping some. The table lists some 320,000 clones, around 85% of them singletons. This TCR was recovered from a woman under 40 who had been exposed to COVID-19. V is TRBV7-8 and J is TRBJ2-7, with D hard to call. Source material: PBMCs or T cells enriched from blood (not recorded which). The CDR3 is CASRMNELRTGEQYF. DNA for the CDR3: TGTGCCAGCAGGATGAATGAACTACGAACTGGGGAGCAGTACTTC.